These 32 T cell receptor beta chains were all obtained from the same sample, sequenced in a study of control samples from healthy donors and cancer patients. Generated by immunoSEQ multiplex PCR, the TCRdb table keeps only in-frame clones and is missing some. The sample consists of tens of thousands of clones, 70% to 85% of them appearing once. Material for sequencing was PBMCs. These receptors originate from an older man with lung cancer.

The chain recombines TRBV6-1 with TRBJ2-2; D call uncertain. Germline V gene lookup returns CDR1 MNHNS and CDR2 SASEGT. The germline V and J ends were trimmed by 3 bases and 1 base, with 12 bases remaining between them. This CDR3 is built from 16 residues. Here the CDR3 reads CASSESGRRNTGELFF. CDR3 in DNA: TGTGCCAGCAGTGAGTCAGGACGGAGGAACACCGGGGAGCTGTTTTTT.

The chain joins TRBV11-1 to TRBJ2-2; D call uncertain. CDR3 length: 14 amino acids. CDR1 SGHAT and CDR2 FQDESV come from the germline V gene (reference sequence). V was clipped by 8 bases and J by 0 bases, with 10 bases between them. The chain's CDR3 is CASSETPNTGELFF. In nucleotides, the CDR3 is TGTGCCAGCTCAGAGACTCCGAACACCGGGGAGCTGTTTTTT.

This chain uses TRBV7-8 with TRBJ1-5; D possibly corresponds to TRBD1 (5 bases). CDR1 is SGHVS and CDR2 is FQNEAQ in the germline V gene. CDR3 length equals 15 residues. V gave up 5 bases and J gave up 4 bases, with 15 bases separating them. CDR3 region: CASSDNRGLNQPQHF. The CDR3 DNA sequence: TGTGCCAGCAGCGACAATCGGGGCCTGAATCAGCCCCAGCATTTT.

The chain joins TRBV12-3 or TRBV12-4 to TRBJ1-1; TRBD1 matches 9 bases. The CDR3 has 13 amino acids. J was trimmed by 4 bases and V by 6 bases; bases with no gene match: 3. The CDR3 here is CASRPGQGTEAFF. The CDR3 nucleotides are TGTGCCAGCAGGCCGGGACAGGGCACTGAAGCTTTCTTT.

The CDR3 is CASSLAGGQAEAFF. The CDR3 DNA follows: TGTGCCAGCAGCTTAGCTGGGGGGCAAGCTGAAGCTTTCTTT. The V call is TRBV7-6, the J call TRBJ1-1, with D maybe TRBD1 (6 bases). V lost 0 bases and J 6 bases, leaving 11 bases between the germline ends. The CDR3 has 14 amino acids. CDR1 is SGHVS, CDR2 FNYEAQ, per germline.

The chain recombines TRBV12-3 or TRBV12-4 with TRBJ1-1; perhaps TRBD1 as D (5 bases). Trimming took 6 bases from V and 3 from J, leaving 11 bases between them. The CDR3 sequence is 13 residues long. The CDR3 spells CASRGAGDTEAFF. The CDR3 DNA is TGTGCCAGCAGAGGGGCGGGTGACACTGAAGCTTTCTTT.

This rearrangement joins TRBV19 to TRBJ1-1, with D tentatively TRBD1 (5 bases). The germline gives CDR1 LNHDA, CDR2 SQIVND (reference sequence). V shed 4 bases and J shed 11 bases, with 11 bases lying between them. This CDR3 comprises 11 residues. The CDR3 DNA follows: TGTGCCAGTAGTAGGGGGGTCGAGGCTTTCTTT. It translates to CASSRGVEAFF.

V gene TRBV11-2 combines with J gene TRBJ2-3; 9 nucleotides align to TRBD1. Unmatched junction bases numbered 10, after V lost 4 bases and J lost 5 bases. In germline, CDR1 is SGHAT, CDR2 FQNNGV. The CDR3 length is 16 residues. CDR3 sequence: CASSSRGTGQGDTQYF. DNA for the CDR3: TGTGCCAGCAGCTCAAGGGGGACAGGGCAAGGAGATACGCAGTATTTT.

The chain has TRBV30 and TRBJ2-1; no clear D gene. Deletions cut 0 bases from V and 6 bases from J, with 12 bases between. The CDR3 has 14 amino acids. Germline V gene lookup returns CDR1 GTSNPN and CDR2 SVGIG (reference sequence). The CDR3 sequence: CAWSVSNPGNEQFF. The DNA for the CDR3 is TGTGCCTGGAGTGTAAGTAACCCCGGCAATGAGCAGTTCTTC.

The rearrangement joins TRBV5-1 to TRBJ2-1; TRBD2 matches at 7 bases. The CDR3 extends over 16 amino acids. Trimming at V came to 3 bases and at J to 3 bases, leaving 9 bases not matched to a gene. The germline CDR1 and CDR2 sequences are SGHRS and YFSETQ. The CDR3 DNA sequence: TGCGCCAGCAGCTCTGAAGGACTAGACTTCTACAATGAGCAGTTCTTC. It is translated as CASSSEGLDFYNEQFF.

The V gene is TRBV9, the J gene TRBJ1-1, with D maybe TRBD1 (6 bases). V lost 0 bases and J lost 0, with 9 bases in between. Germline V gene data show CDR1 as SGDLS and CDR2 as YYNGEE. The length of the CDR3 is 15 residues. The DNA for the CDR3 is TGTGCCAGCAGCGTAGTAGGACAGTTGAACACTGAAGCTTTCTTT. Translated: CASSVVGQLNTEAFF.

The V and J genes are TRBV5-1 and TRBJ2-5; TRBD2 aligns across 9 bases. This CDR3 contains 17 residues. Germline loops: CDR1 SGHRS, CDR2 YFSETQ. V shed 0 bases and J 0 bases; nucleotides not matched to a gene: 6. For the CDR3, the DNA is TGCGCCAGCAGCTTGGCCTCCAGCGGGGGGTACCAAGAGACCCAGTACTTC. It yields the protein CASSLASSGGYQETQYF.

This clone was counted between two and nine times. The CDR3 coding sequence is TGTGCCAGCAGGGACAGGGGTAACCAAGAGACCCAGTACTTC. It codes for CASRDRGNQETQYF. This chain uses TRBV3-1 (or the pseudogene TRBV3-2) with TRBJ2-5, with 9 bases lining up with TRBD1. V was pared by 6 bases and J by 0 bases, with 2 bases of the junction left unmatched. CDR3 length: 14 residues. CDR1 and CDR2 (germline): LGHDT, YNNKEL (reference sequence).

The rearrangement uses TRBV7-9 and TRBJ1-2, with 7 nucleotides matching TRBD1. Germline CDR1 is SEHNR and CDR2 is FQNEAQ (reference sequence). J gave up 4 bases and V 5 bases, and 4 bases lay outside the gene matches. There are 13 residues in the CDR3. The CDR3: CASSSRDSYGYTF. DNA of the CDR3: TGTGCCAGCAGCAGTAGGGACAGCTATGGCTACACCTTC.

The chain combines TRBV2 with TRBJ1-2, with D maybe TRBD1 (5 bases). Trimming left V 6 bases short and J 4 bases short, with 12 bases between. CDR1 SNHLY and CDR2 FYNNEI come from the germline V gene. This CDR3 is built from 13 residues. As DNA, the CDR3 is TGTGCCAGCAGGGGGGACGGCGTCTATGGCTACACCTTC. It codes for CASRGDGVYGYTF.

The chain combines TRBV5-4 with TRBJ2-3; 7 positions match TRBD1. V shed 1 base and J 2 bases; nucleotides not matched to a gene: 7. Germline CDR1 SGHNT, CDR2 YYREEE (reference sequence). The CDR3 loop spans 16 amino acids. The CDR3 loop reads CASSLRSRGNTDTQYF. CDR3 in DNA: TGTGCCAGCAGCTTGAGGAGCAGGGGGAACACAGATACGCAGTATTTT. Full variable domain (rest looked up from reference TRBV5-4 and TRBJ2-3): ETGVTQSPTHLIKTRGQQVTLRCSSQSGHNTVSWYQQALGQGPQFIFQYYREEENGRGNFPPRFSGLQFPNYSSELNVNALELDDSALYLCASSLRSRGNTDTQYFGPGTRLTVL.

The chain employs TRBV5-4 and TRBJ2-5; D unclear. The CDR3 totals 14 residues. Trimming removed 4 bases from V and 8 bases from J, with 18 bases in between. Germline values: CDR1 SGHNT, CDR2 YYREEE (reference sequence). The CDR3 sequence is CASSRTVGPETQYF. The CDR3 coding sequence is TGTGCCAGCAGCCGAACTGTTGGGCCTGAAACCCAGTACTTC.

The chain carries TRBV12-3 or TRBV12-4 and TRBJ1-5; 10 positions agree with TRBD1. CDR3 length: 13 residues. V was pared by 8 bases and J by 7 bases, with 5 bases of the junction left unmatched. The CDR3 loop is CASPGQGIQPQHF. CDR3 DNA: TGTGCCAGCCCGGGACAGGGGATACAGCCCCAGCATTTT.

This chain joins TRBV18 and TRBJ2-7; no reliable D call. Looked up from germline, CDR1 is KGHSH and CDR2 is LQKENI. The CDR3 length is 15 residues. V lost 2 bases, J lost 0 bases, and 11 bases lay in between. In nucleotides, the CDR3 is TGTGCCAGCTCACCAATTACAGCTTCCTCCTACGAGCAGTACTTC. It translates to CASSPITASSYEQYF.

This clone was recorded only once. The rearrangement joins TRBV7-9 to TRBJ2-7; D is uncertain. The germline V gene has CDR1 SEHNR and CDR2 FQNEAQ (reference sequence). Trimming took 5 bases from V and 1 from J, leaving 12 bases between them. This CDR3 contains 14 residues. The CDR3 protein is CASSPVWVSYEQYF. CDR3 DNA: TGTGCCAGCAGCCCGGTCTGGGTTTCCTACGAGCAGTACTTC.

The rearrangement links TRBV5-1 to TRBJ1-1; D ambiguous. Trimming left V 0 bases short and J 0 bases short, with 9 bases between. This CDR3 region has 15 residues. In germline, CDR1 is SGHRS, CDR2 YFSETQ. The CDR3 DNA follows: TGCGCCAGCAGCTTGGAGGAGGGAGTGAACACTGAAGCTTTCTTT. This encodes CASSLEEGVNTEAFF.

This clone was detected only once. This sequence joins TRBV19 and TRBJ2-3; 8 bases fit TRBD1. Germline loops: CDR1 LNHDA, CDR2 SQIVND (reference sequence). The V and J ends lost 8 bases and 2 bases, in that order; junction bases with no gene match: 6. CDR3 length: 14 residues. The DNA for the CDR3 is TGTGCCAGTTTCGGGACAGGCGCCACAGATACGCAGTATTTT. This translates into CASFGTGATDTQYF.

This chain links TRBV28 with TRBJ1-2; no reliable D call. This CDR3 has 14 residues. Trimming pared 2 bases from V and 2 bases from J, leaving 9 bases between. Germline V gene sequence: CDR1 MDHEN, CDR2 SYDVKM. This CDR3 is CASSLDGKNYGYTF. CDR3 DNA: TGTGCCAGCAGTTTAGACGGTAAAAACTATGGCTACACCTTC.

The rearrangement joins TRBV5-4 to TRBJ1-2; D is unresolved. The CDR3 runs 12 residues. Germline CDR1 SGHNT, CDR2 YYREEE (reference sequence). The V end was cut by 1 base, the J end by 8 bases, with 9 bases between. CDR3 region: CASSLWGYGYTF. Here the CDR3 DNA reads TGTGCCAGCAGCTTGTGGGGATACGGCTACACCTTC.

This chain uses TRBV7-9 with TRBJ2-1, with D unresolved. Germline loops: CDR1 SEHNR, CDR2 FQNEAQ (reference sequence). CDR3 size: 17 residues. V was cut by 5 bases and J by 4 bases, with 21 bases left in between. As DNA, the CDR3 is TGTGCCAGCAGCCCCAAGTCACTGGGGTCAGAATACAATGAGCAGTTCTTC. As protein: CASSPKSLGSEYNEQFF.

This rearrangement joins TRBV6-5 to TRBJ2-3; 8 nucleotides line up with TRBD1. This CDR3 comprises 13 residues. The junction had 6 bases not matched to a gene; V was cut back by 6 bases and J by 7 bases. Germline-derived CDR1 and CDR2 are MNHEY and SVGAGI. CDR3 in DNA: TGTGCCAGCAGGGAGACAGGGGTTCATACGCAGTATTTT. Its protein product is CASRETGVHTQYF.

The gene calls are TRBV28 and TRBJ1-6; TRBD1 might be the D (6 bases). This CDR3 has 15 residues. Trimming removed 1 base at V and 10 bases at J, with 14 bases between. Germline lookup yields CDR1 MDHEN and CDR2 SYDVKM. CDR3 residues: CASSLSGGAGSPLHF. As DNA, the CDR3 is TGTGCCAGCAGTTTATCGGGGGGGGCTGGCTCACCCCTCCACTTT.

The V and J genes are TRBV30 and TRBJ2-1; D is unclear. CDR1 GTSNPN and CDR2 SVGIG come from the germline V gene (reference sequence). V was shortened by 0 bases and J by 9 bases, with 12 bases between the two germline ends. This CDR3 region has 13 residues. Here the CDR3 reads CAWSVVPTREQFF. The CDR3 bases are TGTGCCTGGAGTGTCGTGCCGACGCGTGAGCAGTTCTTC. Based on the CDR3 plus reference TRBV30 and TRBJ2-1, the full variable domain is SQTIHQWPATLVQPVGSPLSLECTVEGTSNPNLYWYRQAAGRGLQLLFYSVGIGQISSEVPQNLSASRPQDRQFILSSKKLLLSDSGFYLCAWSVVPTREQFFGPGTRLTVL.

V is TRBV6-4 and J is TRBJ2-7, with TRBD1 identical over 8 bases. Germline V gene sequence: CDR1 MRHNA, CDR2 SNTAGT. V was clipped by 10 bases and J by 2 bases; unmatched bases: 7. This CDR3 spans 13 amino acids. As DNA, the CDR3 is TGTGCCAACTCGGACAGGGACCCCTACGAGCAGTACTTC. Amino acids: CANSDRDPYEQYF.

This clone was seen more than once but under ten times. V gene TRBV5-1 combines with J gene TRBJ1-1; 12 bases fit TRBD1. Germline trimming cut 3 bases from V and 4 bases from J; bases unmatched to any gene: 13. Germline assignment: CDR1 SGHRS and CDR2 YFSETQ. The CDR3 has 18 residues. The CDR3 region is CASSYYPGQGARGTEAFF. The CDR3 nucleotides are TGCGCCAGCAGCTACTATCCGGGACAGGGGGCAAGGGGCACTGAAGCTTTCTTT.

The chain carries TRBV7-9 and TRBJ2-3; 9 bases match TRBD1. The J segment lost 6 bases and the V segment lost 5 bases, leaving 9 bases of the junction unmatched. Germline loops: CDR1 SEHNR, CDR2 FQNEAQ (reference sequence). This CDR3 spans 15 amino acids. The CDR3 DNA sequence: TGTGCCAGCAGCCACAGGGACAGGGCAAAGGATACGCAGTATTTT. It yields the protein CASSHRDRAKDTQYF.

V usage is TRBV9 and J usage is TRBJ2-5; D unclear. Trimming shortened V by 3 bases and J by 5 bases, and 5 bases separated the two germline ends. The CDR3 loop spans 11 amino acids. In germline, CDR1 is SGDLS, CDR2 YYNGEE. CDR3 sequence reads: CASSDYETQYF. Written as DNA, the CDR3 is TGTGCCAGCAGCGATTATGAGACCCAGTACTTC.